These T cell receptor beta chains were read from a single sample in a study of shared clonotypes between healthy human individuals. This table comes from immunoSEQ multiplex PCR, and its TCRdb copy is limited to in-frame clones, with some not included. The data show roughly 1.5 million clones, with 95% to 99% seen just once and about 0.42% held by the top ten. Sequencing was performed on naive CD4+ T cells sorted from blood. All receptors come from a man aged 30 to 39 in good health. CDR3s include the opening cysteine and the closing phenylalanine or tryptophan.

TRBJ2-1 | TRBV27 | CASRLAGVQYEQFF
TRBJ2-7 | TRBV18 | CASSEYLLRHHAYEQYF
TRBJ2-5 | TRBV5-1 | CASSPGGQETQYF
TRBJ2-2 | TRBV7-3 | CASSPTGGASGELFF
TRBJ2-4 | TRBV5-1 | CASSSGLQNIQYF
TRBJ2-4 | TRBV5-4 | CASSTDWNIQYF
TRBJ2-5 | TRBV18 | CASSPQEKTQYF
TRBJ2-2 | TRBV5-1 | CASRTGPNTGELFF
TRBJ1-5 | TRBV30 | CAWSVRGPGRVYSNQPQHF
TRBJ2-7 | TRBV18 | CASSLGLAGVFEQYF
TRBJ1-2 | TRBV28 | CASSRSLDYGYTF
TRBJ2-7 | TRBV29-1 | CSARSESYEQYF
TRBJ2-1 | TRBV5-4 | CASSHPSAGVNEQFF
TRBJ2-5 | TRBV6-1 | CASSDGYQETQYF
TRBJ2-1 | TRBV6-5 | CASSYDFSGNNEQFF
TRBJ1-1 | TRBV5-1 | CASSLGEWTERMNTEAFF
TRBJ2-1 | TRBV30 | CAWSTKAEQFF
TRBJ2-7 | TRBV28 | CASSLLQSGSFSYEQYF
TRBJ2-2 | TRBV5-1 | CASSLVLAGSTGELFF
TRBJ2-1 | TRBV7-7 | CASSLALGLAANEQFF
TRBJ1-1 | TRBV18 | CASSTRQNTEAFF
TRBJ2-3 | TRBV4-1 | CASSQDVGGRGTDTQYF